The subject of this entry is one T cell receptor beta chain. The antigen remains unidentified. In the PCR, 60 Vbeta and 13 Jbeta primers were used. Repertoires were generated with immunoSEQ multiplex PCR, while TCRdb's copy carries only in-frame clones and drops some. This repertoire shows tens of thousands of clones, 65% to 80% found once; its top ten account for roughly 2.5%. CDR1 is KGHSH, CDR2 LQKENI, per germline. The CDR3 extends over 16 amino acids. V lost 0 bases, J lost 4 bases, and 14 bases lay in between. This sample was taken from a study of cytomegalovirus exposure and HLA in healthy donors. Points from the study as a whole: An analysis that came later showed most CMV-associated TCR beta chains appearing HLA-restricted. Apart from CMV serostatus, no immune exposure information was available.

The chain uses TRBV18 and TRBJ2-3; maybe TRBD1 (6 bases). Material: PBMCs. This TCR came from a man younger than 40 in good health and CMV-seronegative. DNA for the CDR3: TGTGCCAGCTCACCACCGGGTCAGGGGATTTCAGATACGCAGTATTTT. Residues: CASSPPGQGISDTQYF.